The TCR beta chain under discussion was sequenced for a study of T cell changes during pregnancy in multiple sclerosis. Some clones are missing from TCRdb's copy, which holds only in-frame ones; the method was immunoSEQ multiplex PCR. The sample contains fewer than 85,000 clones, about 92% of which appear only once. The CDR3 has 12 amino acids. V was clipped by 7 bases and J by 2 bases, with 10 bases between them. Germline CDR1 and CDR2: SGHRS and YFSETQ. The chain has TRBV5-1 and TRBJ2-7, with unresolved D. This clonotype originated in a female donor in good health, enrolled as a control in a pregnancy study. Material: peripheral blood, obtained after pregnancy. The CDR3 region is CASGLSAYEQYF. DNA of the CDR3: TGCGCCAGCGGCCTCTCAGCCTACGAGCAGTACTTC. Complete variable domain (other parts from reference TRBV5-1 and TRBJ2-7): KAGVTQTPRYLIKTRGQQVTLSCSPISGHRSVSWYQQTPGQGLQFLFEYFSETQRNKGNFPGRFSGRQFSNSRSEMNVSTLELGDSALYLCASGLSAYEQYFGPGTRLTVT.